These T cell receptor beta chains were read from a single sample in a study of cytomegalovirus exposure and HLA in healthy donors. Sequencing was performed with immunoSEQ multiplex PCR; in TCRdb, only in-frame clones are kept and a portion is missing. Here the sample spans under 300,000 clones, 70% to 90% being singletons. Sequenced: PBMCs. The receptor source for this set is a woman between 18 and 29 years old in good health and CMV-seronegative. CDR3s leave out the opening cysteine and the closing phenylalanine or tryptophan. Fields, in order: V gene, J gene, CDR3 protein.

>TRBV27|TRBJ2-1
ASSSSADEQF
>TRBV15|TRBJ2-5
ATSNQAETQY
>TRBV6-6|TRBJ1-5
ASSPPTSGSNQPQH
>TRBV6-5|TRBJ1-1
ASSPGWLNTEAF
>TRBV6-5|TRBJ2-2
ASTLAGYTGELF
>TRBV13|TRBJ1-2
ASSLRGGGFGYT
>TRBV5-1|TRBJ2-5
ASRSTSETQY
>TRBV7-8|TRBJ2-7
ASNDSYEQY
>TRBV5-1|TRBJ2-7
ASSAVKTGLGSREKGRSYEQY
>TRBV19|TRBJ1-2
ACRQGGNYGYT
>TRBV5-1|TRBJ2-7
ASSIISGATYEQY
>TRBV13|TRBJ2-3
ASRIAGADTQY
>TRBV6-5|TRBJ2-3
ASASRKSTDTQY
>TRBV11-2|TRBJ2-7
ASSPYRADSYEQY
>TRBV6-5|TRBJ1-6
ASSYRGSPLH
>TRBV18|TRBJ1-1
ASSFGLMNTEAF
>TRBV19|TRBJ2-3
ASRTGDVTDTQY
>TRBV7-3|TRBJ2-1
ASSLSGQVNFPYNEQF
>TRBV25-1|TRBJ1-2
ASSERQGYGYT
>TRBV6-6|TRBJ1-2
ASSYSRGDYGYT
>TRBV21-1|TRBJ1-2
ASGGITYGYT
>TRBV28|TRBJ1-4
ASSGRDRPLANLF
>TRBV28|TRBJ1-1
ASKTGATEAF
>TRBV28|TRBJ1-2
ASSLSTGEGYT
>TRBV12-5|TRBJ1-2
ASGLAGRPNYGYT
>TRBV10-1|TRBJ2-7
ASSEALAGSYEQY
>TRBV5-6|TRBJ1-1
ASVRGGSREAF
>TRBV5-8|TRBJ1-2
ASSLGFLSYGYT
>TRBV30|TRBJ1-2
AWCGGGCYGYT
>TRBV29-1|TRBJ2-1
SVEDRGLSEQF
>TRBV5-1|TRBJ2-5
ASSLGDIPRETQY
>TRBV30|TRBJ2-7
AWRLAYEQY
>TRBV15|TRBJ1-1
ATSEDRTNTEAF
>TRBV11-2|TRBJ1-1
ASSLAIDSQAF
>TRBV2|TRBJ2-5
ASSLSAGLGQY
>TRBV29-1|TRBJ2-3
SVEWTRTDTQY
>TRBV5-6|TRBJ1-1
ASSLGARVNTEAF
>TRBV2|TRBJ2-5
ASSRGIWETQY
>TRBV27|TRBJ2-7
ASSLQVESYEQY
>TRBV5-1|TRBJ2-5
ASSLDPSGTKTQY
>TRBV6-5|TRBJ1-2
ASRTGSNYGYT
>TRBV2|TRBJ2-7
ASSEALAGTGSEQY
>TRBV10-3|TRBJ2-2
AIRITGTGPAGELF
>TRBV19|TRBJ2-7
ASSLGQGYEQY
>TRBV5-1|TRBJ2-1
ASTLGTGWYGQF
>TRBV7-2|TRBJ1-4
ASSLGQAGRKLF
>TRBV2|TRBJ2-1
ASSAQYNEQF
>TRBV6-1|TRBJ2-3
ASSEWGSGSQDTQY
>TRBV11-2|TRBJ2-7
ASSLEVGTGGY
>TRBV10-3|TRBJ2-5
AISAGQVPLGETQY
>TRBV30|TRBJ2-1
AWSVRRVSSYNEQF
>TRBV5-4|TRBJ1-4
ASSRPSGGDEKLF